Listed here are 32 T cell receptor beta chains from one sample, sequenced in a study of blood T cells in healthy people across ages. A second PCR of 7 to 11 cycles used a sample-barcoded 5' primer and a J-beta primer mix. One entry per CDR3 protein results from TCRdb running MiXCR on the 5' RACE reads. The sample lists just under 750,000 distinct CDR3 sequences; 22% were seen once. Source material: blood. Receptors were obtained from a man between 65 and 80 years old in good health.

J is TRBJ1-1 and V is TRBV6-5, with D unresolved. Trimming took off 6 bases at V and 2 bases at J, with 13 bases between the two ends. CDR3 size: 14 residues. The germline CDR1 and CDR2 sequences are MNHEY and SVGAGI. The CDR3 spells CASSPATPNTEAFF. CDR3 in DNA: TGTGCCAGCAGCCCCGCGACACCTAACACTGAAGCTTTCTTT.

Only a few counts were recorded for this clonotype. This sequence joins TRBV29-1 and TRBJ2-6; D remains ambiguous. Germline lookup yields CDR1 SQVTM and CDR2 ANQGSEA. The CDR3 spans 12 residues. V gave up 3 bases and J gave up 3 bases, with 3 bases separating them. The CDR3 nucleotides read TGCAGCGTTGAGGATGGGGCCAACGTCCTGACTTTC. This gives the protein CSVEDGANVLTF. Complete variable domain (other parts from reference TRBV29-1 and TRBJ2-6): SAVISQKPSRDICQRGTSLTIQCQVDSQVTMMFWYRQQPGQSLTLIATANQGSEATYESGFVIDKFPISRPNLTFSTLTVSNMSPEDSSIYLCSVEDGANVLTFGAGSRLTVL.

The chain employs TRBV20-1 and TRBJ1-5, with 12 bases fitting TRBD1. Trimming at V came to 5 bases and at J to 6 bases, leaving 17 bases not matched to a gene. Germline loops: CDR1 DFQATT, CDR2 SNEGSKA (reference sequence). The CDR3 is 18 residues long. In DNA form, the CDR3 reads TGCAGTGCTCTTATGGGACAGGGGGCGTATTCTCTCGGTCAGCCCCAGCATTTT. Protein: CSALMGQGAYSLGQPQHF.

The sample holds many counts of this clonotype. The CDR3: CASRGLNTEAFF. In DNA, the CDR3 is TGTGCCAGCAGGGGATTGAACACTGAAGCTTTCTTT. V usage is TRBV28 and J usage is TRBJ1-1, with D unclear. Germline CDR1 MDHEN, CDR2 SYDVKM. V was cut by 6 bases and J by 0 bases, with 5 bases left in between. This CDR3 has 12 residues.

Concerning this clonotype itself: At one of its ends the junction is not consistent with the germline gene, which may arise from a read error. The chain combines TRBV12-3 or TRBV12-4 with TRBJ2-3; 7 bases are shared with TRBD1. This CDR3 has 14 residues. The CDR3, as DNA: TGTGCCAGCAGTTTGACAGGGAGAGCAGATACGGAGTATTTT. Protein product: CASSLTGRADTEYF.

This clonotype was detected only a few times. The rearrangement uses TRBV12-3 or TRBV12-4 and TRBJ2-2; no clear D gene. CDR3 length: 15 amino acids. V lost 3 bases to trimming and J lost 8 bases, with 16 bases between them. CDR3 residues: CASSFGFPTFGELFF. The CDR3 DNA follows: TGTGCCAGCAGTTTTGGCTTTCCTACGTTTGGGGAGCTGTTTTTT.

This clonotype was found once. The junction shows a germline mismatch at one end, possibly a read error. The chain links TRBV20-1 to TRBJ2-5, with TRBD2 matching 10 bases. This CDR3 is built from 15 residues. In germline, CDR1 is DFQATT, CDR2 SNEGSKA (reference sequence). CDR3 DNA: TGCGGTGCCGAGAGGACTAGCGGTGTTGTAGAGACCCAGTACTTC. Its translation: CGAERTSGVVETQYF.

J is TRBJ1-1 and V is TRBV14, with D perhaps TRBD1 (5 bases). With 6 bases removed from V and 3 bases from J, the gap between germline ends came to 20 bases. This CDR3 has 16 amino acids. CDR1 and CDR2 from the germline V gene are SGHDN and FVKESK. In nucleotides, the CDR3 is TGTGCCAGCAGTTACGACATCCTGAGGGGCGACACTGAAGCTTTCTTT. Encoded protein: CASSYDILRGDTEAFF.

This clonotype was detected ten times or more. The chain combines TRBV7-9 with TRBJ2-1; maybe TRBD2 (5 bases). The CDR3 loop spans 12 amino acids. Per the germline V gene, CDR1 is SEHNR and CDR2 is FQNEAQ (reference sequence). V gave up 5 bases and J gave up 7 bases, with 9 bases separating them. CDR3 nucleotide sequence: TGTGCCAGCAGCACTCAGCGGAATGAGCAGTTCTTC. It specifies CASSTQRNEQFF.

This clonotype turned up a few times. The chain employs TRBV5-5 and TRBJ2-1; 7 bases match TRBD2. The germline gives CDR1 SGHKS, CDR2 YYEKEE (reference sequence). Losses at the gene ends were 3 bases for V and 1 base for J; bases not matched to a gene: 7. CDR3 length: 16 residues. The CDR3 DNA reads TGTGCCAGCAGCTACATTGGGGGGGTTTCCTACAATGAGCAGTTCTTC. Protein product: CASSYIGGVSYNEQFF.

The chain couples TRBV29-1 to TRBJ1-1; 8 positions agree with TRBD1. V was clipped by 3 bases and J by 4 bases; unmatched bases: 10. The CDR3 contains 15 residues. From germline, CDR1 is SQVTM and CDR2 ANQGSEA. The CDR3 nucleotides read TGCAGCGTTGATGTCCTGGGACAGGTGAGCACTGAAGCTTTCTTT. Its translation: CSVDVLGQVSTEAFF.

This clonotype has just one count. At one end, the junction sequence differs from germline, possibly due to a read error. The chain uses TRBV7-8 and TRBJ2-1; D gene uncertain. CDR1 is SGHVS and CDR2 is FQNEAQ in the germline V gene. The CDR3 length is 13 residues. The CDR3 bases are TGTGCCAGCAGCTTAGGTGGGGTTAATGAGCAGCTCTTC. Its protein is CASSLGGVNEQLF. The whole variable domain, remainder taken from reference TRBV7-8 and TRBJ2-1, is GAGVSQSPRYKVAKRGQDVALRCDPISGHVSLFWYQQALGQGPEFLTYFQNEAQLDKSGLPSDRFFAERPEGSVSTLKIQRTQQEDSAVYLCASSLGGVNEQLFGPGTRLTVL.

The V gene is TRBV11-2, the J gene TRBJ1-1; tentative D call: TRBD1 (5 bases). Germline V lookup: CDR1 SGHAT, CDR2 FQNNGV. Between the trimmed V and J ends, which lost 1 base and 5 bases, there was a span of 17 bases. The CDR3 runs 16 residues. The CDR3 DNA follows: TGTGCCAGCAGCTTAGGGGGATCCGGGCGGGGGACTGAAGCTTTCTTT. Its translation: CASSLGGSGRGTEAFF. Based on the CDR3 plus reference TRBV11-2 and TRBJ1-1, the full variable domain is EAGVAQSPRYKIIEKRQSVAFWCNPISGHATLYWYQQILGQGPKLLIQFQNNGVVDDSQLPKDRFSAERLKGVDSTLKIQPAKLEDSAVYLCASSLGGSGRGTEAFFGQGTRLTVV.

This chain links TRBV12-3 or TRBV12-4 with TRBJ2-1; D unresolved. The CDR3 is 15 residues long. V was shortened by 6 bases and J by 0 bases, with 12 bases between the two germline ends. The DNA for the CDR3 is TGTGCCAGCAGCTCCGACTTAATCTCCTACAATGAGCAGTTCTTC. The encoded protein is CASSSDLISYNEQFF.

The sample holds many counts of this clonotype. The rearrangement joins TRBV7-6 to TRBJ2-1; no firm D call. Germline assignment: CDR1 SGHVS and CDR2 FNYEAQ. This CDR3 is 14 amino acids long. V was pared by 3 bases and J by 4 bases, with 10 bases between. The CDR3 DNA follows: TGTGCCAGCAGCTTCTCTAGTGGGTACAATGAGCAGTTCTTC. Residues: CASSFSSGYNEQFF.

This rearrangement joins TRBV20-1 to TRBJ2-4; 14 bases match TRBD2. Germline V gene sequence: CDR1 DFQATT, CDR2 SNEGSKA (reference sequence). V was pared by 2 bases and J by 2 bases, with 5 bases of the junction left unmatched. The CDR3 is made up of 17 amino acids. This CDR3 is CSARQGLAGDTKNIQYF. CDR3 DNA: TGCAGTGCTAGACAGGGACTAGCGGGAGACACCAAAAACATTCAGTACTTC.

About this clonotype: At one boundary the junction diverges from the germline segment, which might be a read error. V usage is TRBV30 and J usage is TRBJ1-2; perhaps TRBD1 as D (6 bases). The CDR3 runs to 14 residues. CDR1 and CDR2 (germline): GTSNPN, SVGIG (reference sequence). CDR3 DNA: TGTGCCTGGAGTGCCGGGGGCGGAAGGGGTGGCTACGCCTTC. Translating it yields CAWSAGGGRGGYAF.

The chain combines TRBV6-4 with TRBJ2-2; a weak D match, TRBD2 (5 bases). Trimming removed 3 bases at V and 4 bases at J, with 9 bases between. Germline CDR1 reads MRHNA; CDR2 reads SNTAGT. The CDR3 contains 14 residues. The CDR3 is CASSEAATTGELFF. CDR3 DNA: TGTGCCAGCAGTGAAGCGGCGACCACCGGGGAGCTGTTTTTT.

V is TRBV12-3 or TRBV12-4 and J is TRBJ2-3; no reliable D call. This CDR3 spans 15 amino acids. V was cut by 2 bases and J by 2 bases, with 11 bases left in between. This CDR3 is CASSLRQSDTDTQYF. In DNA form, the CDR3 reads TGTGCCAGCAGTTTACGGCAGTCAGACACAGATACGCAGTATTTT.

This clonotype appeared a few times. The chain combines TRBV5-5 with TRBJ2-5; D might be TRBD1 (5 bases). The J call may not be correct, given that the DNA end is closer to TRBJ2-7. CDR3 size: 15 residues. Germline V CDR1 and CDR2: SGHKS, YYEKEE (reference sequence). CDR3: CASSFNPQADYEQYF. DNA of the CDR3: TGTGCCAGCAGCTTCAATCCACAGGCTGACTACGAGCAGTACTTC.

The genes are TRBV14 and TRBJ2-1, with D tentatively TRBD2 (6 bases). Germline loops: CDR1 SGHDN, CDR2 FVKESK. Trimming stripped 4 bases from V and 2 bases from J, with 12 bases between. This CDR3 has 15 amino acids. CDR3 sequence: CASSLRRGTYNEQFF. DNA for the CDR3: TGTGCCAGCAGCCTCCGACGGGGGACCTACAATGAGCAGTTCTTC.

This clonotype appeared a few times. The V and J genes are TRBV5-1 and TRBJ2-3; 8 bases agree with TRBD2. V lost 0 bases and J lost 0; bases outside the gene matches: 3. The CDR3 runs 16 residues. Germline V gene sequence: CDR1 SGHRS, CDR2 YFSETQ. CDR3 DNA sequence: TGCGCCAGCAGCTTGGTTACTAGCGGAAGCACAGATACGCAGTATTTT. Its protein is CASSLVTSGSTDTQYF.

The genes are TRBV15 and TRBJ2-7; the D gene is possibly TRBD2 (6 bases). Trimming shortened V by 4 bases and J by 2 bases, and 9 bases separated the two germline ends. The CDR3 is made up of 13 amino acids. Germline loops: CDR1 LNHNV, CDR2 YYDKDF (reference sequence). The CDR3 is CATSNWRAYEQYF. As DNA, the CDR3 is TGTGCCACCAGCAATTGGAGGGCCTACGAGCAGTACTTC. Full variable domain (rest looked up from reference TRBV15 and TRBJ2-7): DAMVIQNPRYQVTQFGKPVTLSCSQTLNHNVMYWYQQKSSQAPKLLFHYYDKDFNNEADTPDNFQSRRPNTSFCFLDIRSPGLGDTAMYLCATSNWRAYEQYFGPGTRLTVT.

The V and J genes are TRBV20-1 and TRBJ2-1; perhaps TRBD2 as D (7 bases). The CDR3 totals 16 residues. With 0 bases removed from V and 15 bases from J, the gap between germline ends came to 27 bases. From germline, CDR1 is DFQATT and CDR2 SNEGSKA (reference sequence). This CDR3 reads CSAREHGGGNGQIRFF. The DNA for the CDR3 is TGCAGTGCTAGAGAACATGGGGGGGGCAATGGCCAGATTCGGTTCTTC.

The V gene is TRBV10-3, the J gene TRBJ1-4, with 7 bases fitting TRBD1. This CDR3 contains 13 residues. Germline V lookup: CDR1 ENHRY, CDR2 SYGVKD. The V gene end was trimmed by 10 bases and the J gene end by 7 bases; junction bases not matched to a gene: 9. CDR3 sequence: CATETGEGEKLFF. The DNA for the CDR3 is TGTGCCACCGAAACAGGGGAGGGTGAAAAACTGTTTTTT.

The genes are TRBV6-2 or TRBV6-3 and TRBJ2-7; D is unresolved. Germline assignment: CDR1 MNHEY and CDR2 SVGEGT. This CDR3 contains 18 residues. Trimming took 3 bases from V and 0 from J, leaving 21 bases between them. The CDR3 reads CASSYIRGFGLSSYEQYF. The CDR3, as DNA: TGTGCCAGCAGTTATATTCGCGGATTCGGCCTGAGCTCCTACGAGCAGTACTTC.

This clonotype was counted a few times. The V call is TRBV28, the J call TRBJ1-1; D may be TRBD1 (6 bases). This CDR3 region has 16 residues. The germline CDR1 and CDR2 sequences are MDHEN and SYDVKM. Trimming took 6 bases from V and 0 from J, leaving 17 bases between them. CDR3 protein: CASSSGRQGMNTEAFF. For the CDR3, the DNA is TGTGCCAGCAGCTCGGGCCGCCAGGGGATGAACACTGAAGCTTTCTTT.

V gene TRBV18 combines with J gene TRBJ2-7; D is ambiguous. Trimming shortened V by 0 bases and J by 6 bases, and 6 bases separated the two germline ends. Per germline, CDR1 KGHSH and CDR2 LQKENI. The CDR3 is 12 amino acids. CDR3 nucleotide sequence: TGTGCCAGCTCACCACCACTGGGCGAGCAGTACTTC. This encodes CASSPPLGEQYF.

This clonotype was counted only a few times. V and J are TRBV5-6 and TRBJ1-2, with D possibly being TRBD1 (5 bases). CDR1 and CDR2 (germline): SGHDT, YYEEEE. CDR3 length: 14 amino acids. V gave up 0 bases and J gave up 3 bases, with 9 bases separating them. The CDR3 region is CASSLVQGDYGYTF. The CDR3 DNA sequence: TGTGCCAGCAGCTTGGTTCAGGGAGACTATGGCTACACCTTC.

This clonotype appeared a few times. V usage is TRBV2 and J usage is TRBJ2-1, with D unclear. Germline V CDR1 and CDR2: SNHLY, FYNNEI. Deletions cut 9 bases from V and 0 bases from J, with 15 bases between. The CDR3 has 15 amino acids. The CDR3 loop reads CARKETASSYNEQFF. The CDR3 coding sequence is TGTGCCAGAAAAGAGACTGCTAGCTCCTACAATGAGCAGTTCTTC. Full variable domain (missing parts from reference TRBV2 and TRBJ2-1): EPEVTQTPSHQVTQMGQEVILRCVPISNHLYFYWYRQILGQKVEFLVSFYNNEISEKSEIFDDQFSVERPDGSNFTLKIRSTKLEDSAMYFCARKETASSYNEQFFGPGTRLTVL.

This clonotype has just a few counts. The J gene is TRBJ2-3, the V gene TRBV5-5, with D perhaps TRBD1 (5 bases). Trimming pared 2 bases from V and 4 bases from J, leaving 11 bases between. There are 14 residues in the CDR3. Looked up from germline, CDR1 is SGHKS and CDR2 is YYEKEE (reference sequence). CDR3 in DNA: TGTGCCAGCAGCTTTCTGGGGCAGGCAGATACGCAGTATTTT. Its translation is CASSFLGQADTQYF.

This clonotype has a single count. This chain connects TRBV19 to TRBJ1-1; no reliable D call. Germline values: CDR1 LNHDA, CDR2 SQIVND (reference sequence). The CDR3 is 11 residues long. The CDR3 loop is CAGVSNTEAFF. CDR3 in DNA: TGTGCGGGAGTGTCGAACACTGAAGCTTTCTTT.